This T cell receptor beta chain comes out of a study of blood T cell repertoires in COVID-19. Turning to the study itself: Acute-phase and convalescent COVID-19 samples originated in the United States, Italy and Spain. From T cells, B-cell-depleted T cells, or PBMCs came the material, which was cDNA or gDNA.

Original processing notes: Amplification of reference gene primers provided the estimated nucleated cell counts. Only in-frame clones appear in the TCRdb table, and some are missing; sequencing was by immunoSEQ multiplex PCR. V, J and clone size derive from that table, while D and trimming were established from the DNA sequence. The data contain 35,000 or so clones, approximately 90% of them seen just once; the ten biggest clones take up 4% to 6%. Trimming shortened V by 0 bases and J by 11 bases, and 17 bases separated the two germline ends. This CDR3 has 15 residues. Germline V gene sequence: CDR1 WNHNN, CDR2 SYGVQD (reference sequence).

The sequenced sample was peripheral blood. The chain uses TRBV10-1 and TRBJ2-1; D not resolved. The sequence came from a human donor in a cohort sampled during active COVID-19. The CDR3 reads CASSESSSRFVQQFF. In DNA form, the CDR3 reads TGCGCCAGCAGTGAGTCTAGTAGCCGATTCGTTCAGCAGTTCTTC.